The 18 T cell receptor beta chains below come from one sample, sequenced in a study of beta chain features in type 1 diabetes. Investigators reverse transcribed all isolated RNA, so they sequenced expressed TCRB transcripts. Libraries were prepared by immunoSEQ multiplex PCR; TCRdb keeps only in-frame clonotypes and omits some of them. This sample has hundreds of thousands of clones; about 14% occur once, and the top ten carry about 0.087%. Input material: naive CD4+ T cells from blood. The receptor source for this set is a man younger than 35 in good health.

The CDR3 nucleotides read TGTGCCTGGAGTCCCCGGGCCAACTATGGCTACACCTTC. Protein product: CAWSPRANYGYTF. V and J are TRBV30 and TRBJ1-2, with D unclear. The length of the CDR3 is 13 residues. Deletions cut 2 bases from V and 2 bases from J, with 9 bases between. Germline CDR1 is GTSNPN and CDR2 is SVGIG (reference sequence). The full variable domain, with the rest looked up from reference TRBV30 and TRBJ1-2, is SQTIHQWPATLVQPVGSPLSLECTVEGTSNPNLYWYRQAAGRGLQLLFYSVGIGQISSEVPQNLSASRPQDRQFILSSKKLLLSDSGFYLCAWSPRANYGYTFGSGTRLTVV.

V usage is TRBV11-2 and J usage is TRBJ1-1; a possible D gene is TRBD1 (6 bases). The length of the CDR3 is 16 residues. CDR1 is SGHAT and CDR2 is FQNNGV in the germline V gene. Between the trimmed V and J ends, which lost 2 bases and 1 base, there was a span of 14 bases. The CDR3 sequence: CASSLQQGLENTEAFF. Here the CDR3 DNA reads TGTGCCAGCAGCTTACAACAGGGTCTTGAGAACACTGAAGCTTTCTTT.

This clone was detected only a few times. CDR3 nucleotide sequence: TGTGCCAGCAGCATATCCGGGACTAGCGGGGGGGACACCGGGGAGCTGTTTTTT. Its translation: CASSISGTSGGDTGELFF. The chain carries TRBV21-1 and TRBJ2-2; the table assigns TRBD2, which was not confirmed against the DNA. TRBV21-1 is designated a pseudogene. This CDR3 spans 18 amino acids.

This sequence joins TRBV5-4 and TRBJ1-6, with 7 bases identical to TRBD1. Germline V gene lookup returns CDR1 SGHNT and CDR2 YYREEE (reference sequence). This CDR3 is 15 amino acids long. The V segment lost 0 bases and the J segment 7 bases; nucleotides outside the gene matches: 4. CDR3: CASSLEVRGNSPLHF. DNA of the CDR3: TGTGCCAGCAGCTTGGAGGTCAGGGGGAATTCACCCCTCCACTTT.

V gene TRBV7-8 combines with J gene TRBJ2-7; no definite D call. The CDR3 extends over 14 amino acids. V was clipped by 5 bases and J by 4 bases, with 15 bases between them. Germline loops: CDR1 SGHVS, CDR2 FQNEAQ. This chain's CDR3 is CASSPWAKGYEQYF. DNA for the CDR3: TGTGCCAGCAGCCCTTGGGCCAAAGGATACGAGCAGTACTTC.

A few counts support this clone. The V gene is TRBV19, the J gene TRBJ2-5, with unresolved D. Germline V CDR1 and CDR2: LNHDA, SQIVND (reference sequence). The V end was cut by 5 bases, the J end by 5 bases, with 12 bases between. The CDR3 totals 13 residues. CDR3 amino acids: CASSGVERETQYF. For the CDR3, the DNA is TGTGCCAGTAGTGGGGTGGAGAGGGAGACCCAGTACTTC.

The chain employs TRBV5-1 and TRBJ2-7; 9 nucleotides match TRBD1. In germline, CDR1 is SGHRS, CDR2 YFSETQ. The CDR3 spans 15 residues. The J segment lost 5 bases and the V segment lost 2 bases, leaving 8 bases of the junction unmatched. CDR3: CASSFGTGFPHEQYF. The CDR3, as DNA: TGCGCCAGCAGCTTCGGGACAGGGTTTCCCCACGAGCAGTACTTC.

This clone came up a few times. The chain is built from TRBV6-5 and TRBJ2-7; TRBD1 agrees at 7 bases. CDR3 length: 13 amino acids. The V gene's germline CDR1 is MNHEY and CDR2 SVGAGI. V was pared by 5 bases and J by 6 bases, with 7 bases of the junction left unmatched. The CDR3 reads CASSGQAVAEQYF. Here the CDR3 DNA reads TGTGCCAGCAGTGGACAGGCTGTAGCCGAGCAGTACTTC.

The gene calls are TRBV7-2 and TRBJ2-7, with TRBD2 identical over 8 bases. Trimming took 5 bases from V and 1 from J; bases not matched to a gene: 7. The CDR3 totals 15 residues. CDR1 is SGHTA, CDR2 FQGNSA, per germline. DNA of the CDR3: TGTGCCAGCAGCCCCGCCGCTAGCGGGTCCTACGAGCAGTACTTC. This sequence encodes CASSPAASGSYEQYF.

The V and J genes are TRBV27 and TRBJ1-5; TRBD1 matches 7 bases. The CDR3 runs to 15 residues. Per the germline V gene, CDR1 is MNHEY and CDR2 is SMNVEV (reference sequence). J lost 0 bases, V lost 4 bases, and 3 bases had no gene match. This CDR3 reads CASSYNRGSNQPQHF. The CDR3 bases are TGTGCCAGCAGTTACAACAGGGGTAGCAATCAGCCCCAGCATTTT.

This clone came up a few times. The V call is TRBV4-3, the J call TRBJ2-6; possible D gene TRBD2, 7 bases. V was pared by 1 base and J by 9 bases, with 16 bases between. The germline CDR1 and CDR2 sequences are LGHNA and YSLEER. The CDR3 extends over 16 amino acids. This CDR3 is CASSQVQGRVDNVLTF. As DNA, the CDR3 is TGCGCCAGCAGCCAAGTTCAGGGGAGGGTAGACAACGTCCTGACTTTC.

The J gene is TRBJ2-5, the V gene TRBV7-9; no reliable D call. The CDR3 runs to 13 residues. Deletions cut 3 bases from V and 4 bases from J, with 9 bases between. In germline, CDR1 is SEHNR, CDR2 FQNEAQ (reference sequence). This chain's CDR3 is CASSFGPTETQYF. CDR3 sequence (DNA): TGTGCCAGCAGCTTTGGTCCTACAGAGACCCAGTACTTC.

This rearrangement joins TRBV6-4 to TRBJ1-4, with 8 bases that match TRBD1. The CDR3 loop spans 18 amino acids. Losses at the gene ends were 5 bases for V and 3 bases for J; bases not matched to a gene: 14. Germline CDR1 and CDR2: MRHNA and SNTAGT. Here the CDR3 DNA reads TGTGCCAGCAGTCATTTTTACAGGGGGTGCTTCTCTAATGAAAAACTGTTTTTT. Its translation: CASSHFYRGCFSNEKLFF.

The chain joins TRBV2 to TRBJ1-5; the match to TRBD1 covers 8 bases. The CDR3 is 14 amino acids. CDR1 is SNHLY and CDR2 is FYNNEI in the germline V gene. The trim removed 8 bases at V and 6 bases at J, leaving 9 bases unmatched. CDR3: CASRPGQGPQPQHF. The CDR3 bases are TGTGCCAGCCGGCCAGGACAGGGCCCTCAGCCCCAGCATTTT. Combining the CDR3 with reference TRBV2 and TRBJ1-5 gives the whole variable domain EPEVTQTPSHQVTQMGQEVILRCVPISNHLYFYWYRQILGQKVEFLVSFYNNEISEKSEIFDDQFSVERPDGSNFTLKIRSTKLEDSAMYFCASRPGQGPQPQHFGDGTRLSIL.

To note about this clone: This specimen includes other DNA sequences encoding the same CDR3. This chain connects TRBV7-2 to TRBJ1-5; 8 nucleotides line up with TRBD1. V lost 6 bases and J lost 2; bases outside the gene matches: 6. The CDR3 covers 15 residues. Germline CDR1 is SGHTA and CDR2 is FQGNSA. CDR3 coding DNA: TGTGCCAGCAGTTTGCAGGGGGCAGGCAATCAGCCCCAGCATTTT. Residues: CASSLQGAGNQPQHF. Drawing the rest from reference TRBV7-2 and TRBJ1-5, the complete variable domain is GAGVSQSPSNKVTEKGKDVELRCDPISGHTALYWYRQSLGQGLEFLIYFQGNSAPDKSGLPSDRFSAERTGGSVSTLTIQRTQQEDSAVYLCASSLQGAGNQPQHFGDGTRLSIL.

The rearrangement uses TRBV19 and TRBJ2-1; 11 bases line up with TRBD2. The CDR3 consists of 17 residues. The V segment lost 3 bases and the J segment 2 bases; nucleotides outside the gene matches: 6. Germline V gene data show CDR1 as LNHDA and CDR2 as SQIVND (reference sequence). The CDR3 DNA reads TGTGCCAGTAGTATTAGTATGACTAGCGGGGCCTACAATGAGCAGTTCTTC. Translation gives CASSISMTSGAYNEQFF. Full variable domain (rest looked up from reference TRBV19 and TRBJ2-1): DGGITQSPKYLFRKEGQNVTLSCEQNLNHDAMYWYRQDPGQGLRLIYYSQIVNDFQKGDIAEGYSVSREKKESFPLTVTSAQKNPTAFYLCASSISMTSGAYNEQFFGPGTRLTVL.

The chain has TRBV7-2 and TRBJ2-2; 12 bases match TRBD2. CDR3 size: 15 residues. Germline CDR1 SGHTA, CDR2 FQGNSA. Trimming cost V 5 bases and J 6 bases; bases outside gene matches: 4. The CDR3 spells CASSRLAGVAGELFF. CDR3 bases: TGTGCCAGCAGCCGACTAGCGGGAGTAGCCGGGGAGCTGTTTTTT.

This clone was observed a handful of times. The V and J genes are TRBV28 and TRBJ1-5, with D perhaps matching TRBD1 (5 bases). V shed 5 bases and J shed 9 bases, with 11 bases lying between them. The CDR3 spans 12 residues. CDR1 is MDHEN, CDR2 SYDVKM, per germline. The CDR3 DNA is TGTGCCAGCAGTACCCAGGGTCGGCCCCAGCATTTT. It yields the protein CASSTQGRPQHF. The whole variable domain, remainder taken from reference TRBV28 and TRBJ1-5, is DVKVTQSSRYLVKRTGEKVFLECVQDMDHENMFWYRQDPGLGLRLIYFSYDVKMKEKGDIPEGYSVSREKKERFSLILESASTNQTSMYLCASSTQGRPQHFGDGTRLSIL.